The T cell receptor beta chain under discussion was sequenced for a study of human T cells and chemical hapten exposure. Unmatched junction bases numbered 11, after V lost 7 bases and J lost 6 bases. CDR1 is LNHDA and CDR2 is SQIVND in the germline V gene (reference sequence). There are 15 residues in the CDR3. This clonotype was seen a handful of times. One entry per CDR3 protein results from TCRdb running MiXCR on the RACE reads. In the table there are around 120,000 distinct CDR3 sequences, about 13% of which are singletons. The time point was: patch test 1, 2 weeks after DPC sensitization. As to treatment: therapeutic diphenylcyclopropenone sensitization with weekly scalp DPC.

The clonotype originates from a man between 18 and 35 years old with alopecia areata. Some clones in this sample may be carry-over from other donors' samples. Specimen: whole blood, collected in connection with sensitization to the hapten diphenylcyclopropenone (DPC). The rearrangement uses TRBV19 and TRBJ1-5; 8 positions match TRBD1. The CDR3 DNA follows: TGTGCCAGTACCCCCGGGACAGGAAGTATTCAGCCCCAGCATTTT. It codes for CASTPGTGSIQPQHF.